This TCR beta chain stems from a study of T cell responses to AZD1222 COVID-19 vaccine. Profiling relied on immunoSEQ multiplex PCR, and the TCRdb table lists in-frame clones only, not all of them. The sample shows fewer than 200,000 clones, around nine tenths of them seen only once. From germline, CDR1 is LNHDA and CDR2 SQIVND (reference sequence). The CDR3 has 16 amino acids. V was clipped by 6 bases and J by 4 bases; unmatched bases: 10. Findings and caveats of the study: Spike-specific TCRs gained breadth and depth after people received two AZD1222 doses. Reports indicate that nearly half of spike-specific TCRs are directed at unmutated variant regions. Recipients of AZD1222 seropositive at baseline numbered only five or six.

A single count supports this clone. No antigen is known for it. The sample was peripheral blood, taken on day 0 of AZD1222 vaccination. The chain links TRBV19 to TRBJ2-1, with 9 bases that match TRBD1. The receptor was isolated from an adult in good health. The DNA of the CDR3 is TGTGCCAGTAGCCTTGGGACAGGGAATGGATACAATGAGCAGTTCTTC. Translated: CASSLGTGNGYNEQFF.